The next 9 T cell receptor beta chains were all read from a single sample in a study of T-cell memory formation after mild COVID-19 (dated by TCRdb to 2020 to 2023). Library preparation employed 5' RACE. Instrument used: Illumina NovaSeq 6000. TCRdb reworked the public reads: Q25 trimming with fastp, MiXCR clone assembly, productive beta chains retained. Entries that share a CDR3 protein sequence are merged under the most common genes and DNA. The sample table contains tens of thousands of distinct CDR3 sequences; only one count was recorded for more than 10% of them. The ten biggest clones cover roughly a quarter of the sample. Sequencing was carried out using PBMCs or a T cell subset sorted from them (not recorded which). The receptors come from an adult woman who had mild COVID-19 (a few samples of this study predate the infection). The sample titles of this study are shuffled in the database, so cell type and time point are left out; the donor was told from shared clones.

This clonotype was found many times. As DNA, the CDR3 is TGTGCCAGCAGCCAGGAGAACGAGCAGTACTTC. Protein sequence: CASSQENEQYF. This chain connects TRBV3-1 to TRBJ2-7; D not certain. This CDR3 spans 11 amino acids. Germline V gene data show CDR1 as LGHDT and CDR2 as YNNKEL (reference sequence). The germline V and J ends were trimmed by 3 bases and 5 bases, with 5 bases remaining between them.

There are a few counts of this clonotype. The chain carries TRBV4-1 and TRBJ1-3; possibly TRBD1 for D (5 bases). The CDR3 runs to 16 residues. Germline loops: CDR1 MGHRA, CDR2 YSYEKL. Trimming removed 1 base from V and 0 bases from J, with 10 bases in between. CDR3 amino acids: CASSQVQGASGNTIYF. The CDR3 DNA sequence: TGCGCCAGCAGCCAAGTTCAGGGCGCCTCTGGAAACACCATATATTTT.

The CDR3 sequence is CASSSGQRWETQYF. CDR3 DNA sequence: TGTGCCAGCAGCTCGGGACAGCGGTGGGAGACCCAGTACTTC. The chain joins TRBV7-2 to TRBJ2-5; 7 bases map to TRBD1. V trimming: 4 bases; J trimming: 5 bases; junction bases outside the gene matches: 7. Germline assignment: CDR1 SGHTA and CDR2 FQGNSA. This CDR3 contains 14 residues.

The table lists this clonotype with a few counts. The chain carries TRBV18 and TRBJ1-1; TRBD1 aligns across 8 bases. There are 17 residues in the CDR3. Trimming took 0 bases from V and 0 from J; bases not matched to a gene: 6. Germline CDR1 reads KGHSH; CDR2 reads LQKENI. The CDR3 nucleotides are TGTGCCAGCTCACCACCGGGACAGGAGTACCTGAACACTGAAGCTTTCTTT. As protein: CASSPPGQEYLNTEAFF.

The chain links TRBV24-1 to TRBJ1-2; D not resolved. Trimming stripped 4 bases from V and 8 bases from J, with 13 bases between. From germline, CDR1 is KGHDR and CDR2 SFDVKD. The CDR3 loop spans 13 amino acids. The DNA of the CDR3 is TGTGCCACCAGTGAGACGAGAACTGGGGGCTACACCTTC. Translating gives CATSETRTGGYTF.

This chain links TRBV29-1 with TRBJ1-1; the D is unclear. Germline V lookup: CDR1 SQVTM, CDR2 ANQGSEA. The CDR3 is 10 amino acids. The V end lost 4 bases, the J end lost 5 bases, and 5 bases lay between the germline ends. DNA of the CDR3: TGCAGCGTTGGTAGTACTGAAGCTTTCTTT. Protein product: CSVGSTEAFF.

This clonotype was seen more than once but under ten times. The chain employs TRBV12-3 or TRBV12-4 and TRBJ2-7; D uncertain. Trimming shortened V by 4 bases and J by 2 bases, and 9 bases separated the two germline ends. CDR3 length: 13 residues. The CDR3 sequence: CASSSKEPYEQYF. As DNA, the CDR3 is TGTGCCAGCAGTTCGAAGGAGCCCTACGAGCAGTACTTC.

The gene calls are TRBV6-5 and TRBJ2-1; D not resolved. From germline, CDR1 is MNHEY and CDR2 SVGAGI. The CDR3 consists of 13 residues. V was cut by 6 bases and J by 8 bases, with 14 bases left in between. CDR3 amino acids: CASSQRPLYEQFF. Written as DNA, the CDR3 is TGTGCCAGCAGCCAGCGACCCTTATATGAGCAGTTCTTC.

This clonotype was seen more than once but under ten times. The CDR3 here is CASSQVSPEEQYF. The CDR3 DNA is TGTGCCAGCAGCCAAGTCTCCCCGGAGGAGCAGTACTTC. The chain links TRBV4-2 to TRBJ2-7; D ambiguous. The ends were cut back, 1 base at V and 7 bases at J, with 11 bases in the middle. The CDR3 has 13 amino acids. Germline values: CDR1 LGHNA, CDR2 YNFKEQ.